This T cell receptor beta chain originates from a study of Ad26.COV2.S vaccination and SARS-CoV-2 variants. The CDR3 has 13 residues. Germline V lookup: CDR1 LNHDA, CDR2 SQIVND (reference sequence). Trimming removed 5 bases from V and 0 bases from J, with 7 bases in between. Produced via immunoSEQ multiplex PCR; TCRdb's table is partial and in-frame only. The sample records approximately 250,000 clones, roughly 89% being singletons. Specified treatment: about 20 received Ad26.COV2.S at low or high dose, single or two shots; roughly 5 received placebo; per-sample allocation not given. Sampling occurred on day 63 after the first vaccine or placebo injection.

The V and J genes are TRBV19 and TRBJ1-2; D is ambiguous. The source of this sequence is a person aged 18-60 years who received the Ad26.COV2.S COVID-19 vaccine or a placebo. The sequences come from peripheral blood, collected in a trial of Ad26.COV2.S vaccine versus placebo. The CDR3 reads CASSPGANYGYTF. CDR3 nucleotides: TGTGCCAGTAGTCCGGGCGCTAACTATGGCTACACCTTC. Full variable domain (outside the CDR3, taken from reference TRBV19 and TRBJ1-2): DGGITQSPKYLFRKEGQNVTLSCEQNLNHDAMYWYRQDPGQGLRLIYYSQIVNDFQKGDIAEGYSVSREKKESFPLTVTSAQKNPTAFYLCASSPGANYGYTFGSGTRLTVV.